Listed below are T cell receptor beta chains from one sample, sequenced in a study of spatial heterogeneity in lung cancer. Using its own MiXCR run on the 5' RACE reads, TCRdb lists one record per CDR3 protein. The sample contains 8,500 to 10,000 distinct CDR3 sequences, approximately 54% of which appear only once. The sequences come from lung tumor tissue, collected at surgery. Source of these receptors: a female donor with early-stage non-small cell lung cancer. Each CDR3 is given with its conserved first and last residue. Fields, in order: J gene, CDR3 length, V gene, CDR3 protein.

j_gene: TRBJ2-7
len: 13
v_gene: TRBV18
CDR3aa: CASSPPTGYEQYF

j_gene: TRBJ2-1
len: 12
v_gene: TRBV12-3/TRBV12-4
CDR3aa: CASSLARGRQFF

j_gene: TRBJ2-7
len: 15
v_gene: TRBV7-2
CDR3aa: CASRLGGAGSYEQYF

j_gene: TRBJ2-5
len: 16
v_gene: TRBV2
CDR3aa: CASSEMISGDKETQYF

j_gene: TRBJ1-1
len: 13
v_gene: TRBV5-1
CDR3aa: CASSLRGDTEAFF

j_gene: TRBJ1-1
len: 12
v_gene: TRBV20-1
CDR3aa: CSASDFNTEAFF

j_gene: TRBJ2-1
len: 13
v_gene: TRBV20-1
CDR3aa: CSIRDLEYNEQFF

j_gene: TRBJ1-3
len: 15
v_gene: TRBV4-1
CDR3aa: CASSRPSGRPNTIYF

j_gene: TRBJ2-7
len: 14
v_gene: TRBV7-9
CDR3aa: CASSNDGRTYEQYF

j_gene: TRBJ2-7
len: 14
v_gene: TRBV2
CDR3aa: CASGRQGGGYEQYF

j_gene: TRBJ2-5
len: 16
v_gene: TRBV5-1
CDR3aa: CASSRAPGQKKETQYF

j_gene: TRBJ2-5
len: 13
v_gene: TRBV20-1
CDR3aa: CSAPGGVEETQYF

j_gene: TRBJ1-4
len: 16
v_gene: TRBV4-1
CDR3aa: CASSQDQVRASEKLFF

j_gene: TRBJ1-2
len: 14
v_gene: TRBV7-9
CDR3aa: CASSPLILSYGYTF

j_gene: TRBJ1-5
len: 18
v_gene: TRBV12-3/TRBV12-4
CDR3aa: CASSTARGRRDGNQPQHF

j_gene: TRBJ2-3
len: 16
v_gene: TRBV4-1
CDR3aa: CASSLAGGYGPDTQYF

j_gene: TRBJ2-3
len: 14
v_gene: TRBV4-2
CDR3aa: CASSQESRGVWQYF

j_gene: TRBJ1-4
len: 17
v_gene: TRBV4-1
CDR3aa: CASSRTRDRGWNEKLFF

j_gene: TRBJ2-1
len: 15
v_gene: TRBV11-2
CDR3aa: CASSLSPSSYNEQFF

j_gene: TRBJ2-6
len: 15
v_gene: TRBV5-4
CDR3aa: CASSRRGSGANVLTF

j_gene: TRBJ2-3
len: 18
v_gene: TRBV4-2
CDR3aa: CASSQDPQVADFTDTQYF

j_gene: TRBJ1-6
len: 15
v_gene: TRBV20-1
CDR3aa: CSAISPQGDNSPLHF

j_gene: TRBJ2-4
len: 15
v_gene: TRBV11-2
CDR3aa: CASSQRALAKNIQYF

j_gene: TRBJ1-5
len: 13
v_gene: TRBV6-2/TRBV6-3
CDR3aa: CASGQNSNQPQHF

j_gene: TRBJ2-3
len: 14
v_gene: TRBV7-9
CDR3aa: CASSLERPPDTQYF

j_gene: TRBJ2-3
len: 12
v_gene: TRBV29-1
CDR3aa: CSVEIPDDTQYF

j_gene: TRBJ1-2
len: 13
v_gene: TRBV6-5
CDR3aa: CASSPGSDYGYTF

j_gene: TRBJ2-7
len: 15
v_gene: TRBV15
CDR3aa: CATSRVRQGASEQYF

j_gene: TRBJ1-5
len: 15
v_gene: TRBV16
CDR3aa: CASSLRRDSNQPQHF

j_gene: TRBJ1-6
len: 14
v_gene: TRBV5-6
CDR3aa: CASSLYLYNSPLHF

j_gene: TRBJ2-1
len: 16
v_gene: TRBV12-3/TRBV12-4
CDR3aa: CASSLYGRHPGNEQFF

j_gene: TRBJ2-7
len: 14
v_gene: TRBV18
CDR3aa: CATAGRVSTYEQYF

j_gene: TRBJ2-1
len: 17
v_gene: TRBV6-1
CDR3aa: CASSADAFLSFDNEQFF

j_gene: TRBJ2-7
len: 15
v_gene: TRBV6-2/TRBV6-3
CDR3aa: CASSSTDRTSYEQYF

j_gene: TRBJ2-5
len: 15
v_gene: TRBV12-3/TRBV12-4
CDR3aa: CASSLAAKGKETQYF

j_gene: TRBJ2-1
len: 17
v_gene: TRBV7-9
CDR3aa: CASSPRRLRESYNEQFF

j_gene: TRBJ1-1
len: 11
v_gene: TRBV7-9
CDR3aa: CASSLPGEAFF

j_gene: TRBJ2-7
len: 15
v_gene: TRBV7-2
CDR3aa: CASRGYRAGGYEQYF

j_gene: TRBJ2-3
len: 14
v_gene: TRBV7-9
CDR3aa: CASSFYDGTDTQYF

j_gene: TRBJ2-3
len: 16
v_gene: TRBV12-3/TRBV12-4
CDR3aa: CASSSGNPASTDTQYF

j_gene: TRBJ2-3
len: 15
v_gene: TRBV15
CDR3aa: CATSRGGGAGDTQYF

j_gene: TRBJ1-5
len: 14
v_gene: TRBV18
CDR3aa: CASSLGTPNQPQHF

j_gene: TRBJ2-2
len: 13
v_gene: TRBV7-3
CDR3aa: CASSLKNTGELFF

j_gene: TRBJ2-7
len: 15
v_gene: TRBV5-5
CDR3aa: CASRDQGLSSYEQYF

j_gene: TRBJ1-1
len: 13
v_gene: TRBV29-1
CDR3aa: CSVVSRVITEAFF

j_gene: TRBJ2-1
len: 15
v_gene: TRBV4-2
CDR3aa: CASSQDGTENNEQFF

j_gene: TRBJ1-2
len: 13
v_gene: TRBV5-1
CDR3aa: CASSSSWRDGYTF

j_gene: TRBJ2-2
len: 14
v_gene: TRBV18
CDR3aa: CASSSGRSTGELFF

j_gene: TRBJ1-6
len: 14
v_gene: TRBV28
CDR3aa: CASSPLSYNSPLHF